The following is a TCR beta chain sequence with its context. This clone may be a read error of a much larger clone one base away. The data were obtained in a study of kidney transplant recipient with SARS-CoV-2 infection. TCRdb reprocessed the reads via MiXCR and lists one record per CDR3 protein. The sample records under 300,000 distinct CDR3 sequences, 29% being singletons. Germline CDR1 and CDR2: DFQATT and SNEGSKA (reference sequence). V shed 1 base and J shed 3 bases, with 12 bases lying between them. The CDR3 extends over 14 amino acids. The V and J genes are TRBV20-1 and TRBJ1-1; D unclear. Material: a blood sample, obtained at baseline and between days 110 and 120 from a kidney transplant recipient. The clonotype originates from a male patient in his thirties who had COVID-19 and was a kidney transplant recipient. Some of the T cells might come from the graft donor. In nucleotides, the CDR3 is TGCAGTGCTAGAGGTGGGTCCGACTACACTGAAGCTTTCTTT. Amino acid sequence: CSARGGSDYTEAFF.